These 13 T cell receptor beta chains share one sample of origin, sequenced in a study of T-cell reconstitution after alpha-beta-depleted transplantation in children. Using unique molecular identifiers, the investigators prepared the TCRbeta library. In TCRdb, the PCR reads were re-called with MiXCR into one record per CDR3 protein. There are a few hundred thousand distinct CDR3 sequences in the sample; about 16% occur only once, and roughly 3.3% lies in the top ten. The specimen was PBMCs from the stem cell graft donor, collected from the stem cell graft. The receptors here all came from a human donor who donated a stem cell graft to a child with acute lymphoblastic leukemia.

The gene calls are TRBV12-3 or TRBV12-4 and TRBJ1-5; 7 nucleotides line up with TRBD1. The CDR3 is 16 residues long. The J segment lost 1 base and the V segment lost 4 bases, leaving 7 bases of the junction unmatched. The chain's CDR3 is CASSSRQGRSNQPQHF. For the CDR3, the DNA is TGTGCCAGCAGTTCCCGACAGGGAAGGAGCAATCAGCCCCAGCATTTT.

The sample holds a few counts of this clonotype. The chain carries TRBV13 and TRBJ2-7; D is perhaps TRBD1 (5 bases). The germline gives CDR1 PRHDT, CDR2 FYEKMQ (reference sequence). Between the trimmed V and J ends, which lost 0 bases and 4 bases, there was a span of 22 bases. The CDR3 length is 18 residues. The CDR3 DNA is TGTGCCAGCAGCTTAGGCGGCACATGGGCAGGGAATATTTACGAGCAGTACTTC. Protein: CASSLGGTWAGNIYEQYF. The whole variable domain, filled in from reference TRBV13 and TRBJ2-7, reads AAGVIQSPRHLIKEKRETATLKCYPIPRHDTVYWYQQGPGQDPQFLISFYEKMQSDKGSIPDRFSAQQFSDYHSELNMSSLELGDSALYFCASSLGGTWAGNIYEQYFGPGTRLTVT.

The chain joins TRBV19 to TRBJ1-2; D is undetermined. This CDR3 has 12 amino acids. In germline, CDR1 is LNHDA, CDR2 SQIVND (reference sequence). V lost 7 bases and J lost 7, with 13 bases in between. CDR3 nucleotide sequence: TGTGCCAGTACTACGGGGTATGGTGGCTACACCTTC. Its protein is CASTTGYGGYTF.

The chain combines TRBV5-6 with TRBJ1-1, with TRBD1 identical over 7 bases. The CDR3 extends over 15 amino acids. Per germline, CDR1 SGHDT and CDR2 YYEEEE. With V trimmed by 5 bases and J by 3 bases, 10 bases remained unmatched. The CDR3 protein is CASRETGTAYTEAFF. In DNA form, the CDR3 reads TGTGCCAGCAGAGAGACCGGGACAGCATACACTGAAGCTTTCTTT.

There are a few counts of this clonotype. The chain combines TRBV20-1 with TRBJ1-2, with D perhaps matching TRBD1 (5 bases). The CDR3 runs to 14 residues. Germline-derived CDR1 and CDR2 are DFQATT and SNEGSKA (reference sequence). V gave up 6 bases and J gave up 4 bases, with 18 bases separating them. The CDR3 DNA is TGCAGTGCCCCCGGTTTTACAGGACCCTATGGCTACACCTTC. It codes for CSAPGFTGPYGYTF.

This clonotype was counted only a few times. CDR3 bases: TGTGCCATCAGTGAAAAAGGACCAGGGGTAGGAGACACTGAAGCTTTCTTT. This codes for CAISEKGPGVGDTEAFF. The chain has TRBV10-3 and TRBJ1-1; TRBD1 might be the D (6 bases). This CDR3 has 17 amino acids. V lost 3 bases, J lost 3 bases, and 20 bases lay in between. The germline V gene encodes CDR1 ENHRY and CDR2 SYGVKD.

The CDR3 sequence: CASSLASKGAHQPQHF. The CDR3 bases are TGTGCCAGCAGCTTGGCCTCTAAGGGGGCCCATCAGCCCCAGCATTTT. The V call is TRBV5-6, the J call TRBJ1-5, with TRBD1 identical over 7 bases. Trimming at V came to 0 bases and at J to 5 bases, leaving 8 bases not matched to a gene. CDR3 length equals 16 residues. The germline V gene encodes CDR1 SGHDT and CDR2 YYEEEE.

The V and J genes are TRBV10-3 and TRBJ2-7; D unclear. From germline, CDR1 is ENHRY and CDR2 SYGVKD. This CDR3 region has 14 residues. The V end lost 3 bases, the J end lost 3 bases, and 12 bases lay between the germline ends. Here the CDR3 reads CAISDKGLLYEQYF. The CDR3 DNA sequence: TGTGCCATCAGTGATAAAGGGCTTCTCTACGAGCAGTACTTC.

This clonotype was detected many times. The V call is TRBV20-1, the J call TRBJ2-7, with 9 bases identical to TRBD1. The germline gives CDR1 DFQATT, CDR2 SNEGSKA (reference sequence). The CDR3 has 14 amino acids. Unmatched junction bases numbered 6, after V lost 3 bases and J lost 3 bases. CDR3 loop: CSARADRGIYEQYF. The CDR3 region has the DNA TGCAGTGCTAGGGCCGACAGGGGGATCTACGAGCAGTACTTC.

This clonotype was seen a few times. The chain links TRBV20-1 to TRBJ2-6; 8 bases agree with TRBD1. V shed 4 bases, J shed 2 bases, and the junction held 1 base outside the gene matches. The CDR3 runs 14 residues. Germline CDR1 reads DFQATT; CDR2 reads SNEGSKA (reference sequence). For the CDR3, the DNA is TGCAGTGCTACGACAGGGGCTGGGGCCAACGTCCTGACTTTC. Translation gives CSATTGAGANVLTF.

This chain links TRBV5-1 with TRBJ1-2; no clear D gene. Trimming removed 0 bases at V and 7 bases at J, with 10 bases between. CDR3 length: 13 amino acids. Germline CDR1 and CDR2: SGHRS and YFSETQ. CDR3 bases: TGCGCCAGCAGCTTGGTTATCGTCGGTGGCTACACCTTC. It codes for CASSLVIVGGYTF.

V and J are TRBV18 and TRBJ1-2; D may be TRBD1 (5 bases). This CDR3 contains 14 residues. The germline V gene has CDR1 KGHSH and CDR2 LQKENI. Deletions cut 10 bases from V and 3 bases from J, with 18 bases between. The CDR3 nucleotides read TGTGCCACATCCGCGGGACCCGGGGACTATGGCTACACCTTC. It specifies CATSAGPGDYGYTF.

This clonotype has more than one count but fewer than ten. The chain recombines TRBV5-1 with TRBJ2-1; 8 bases are a match to TRBD1. Trimming removed 4 bases from V and 6 bases from J; junction bases left unmatched: 9. CDR1 is SGHRS, CDR2 YFSETQ, per germline. There are 15 residues in the CDR3. CDR3 DNA sequence: TGCGCCAGCAGCCTGACCGGGACAGGAGCCAATGAGCAGTTCTTC. Protein: CASSLTGTGANEQFF.